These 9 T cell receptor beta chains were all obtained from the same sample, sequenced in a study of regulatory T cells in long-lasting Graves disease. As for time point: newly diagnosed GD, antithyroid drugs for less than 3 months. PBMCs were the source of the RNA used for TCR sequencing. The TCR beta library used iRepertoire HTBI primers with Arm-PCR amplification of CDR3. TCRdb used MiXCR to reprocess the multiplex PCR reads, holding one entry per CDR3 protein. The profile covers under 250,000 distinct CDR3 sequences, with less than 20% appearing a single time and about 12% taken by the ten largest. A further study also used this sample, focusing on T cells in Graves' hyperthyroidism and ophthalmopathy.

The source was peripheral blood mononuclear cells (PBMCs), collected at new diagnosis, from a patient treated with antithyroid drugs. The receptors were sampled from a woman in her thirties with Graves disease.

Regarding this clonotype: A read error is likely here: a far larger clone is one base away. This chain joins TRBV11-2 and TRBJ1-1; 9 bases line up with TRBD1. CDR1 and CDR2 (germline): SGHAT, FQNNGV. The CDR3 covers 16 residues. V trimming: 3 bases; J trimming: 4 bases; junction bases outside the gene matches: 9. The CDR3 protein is CASSLGQGFYGTEAFF. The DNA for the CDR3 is TGTGCCAGCAGCTTGGGACAGGGATTCTATGGCACTGAAGCTTTCTTT. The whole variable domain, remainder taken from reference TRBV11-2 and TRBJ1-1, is EAGVAQSPRYKIIEKRQSVAFWCNPISGHATLYWYQQILGQGPKLLIQFQNNGVVDDSQLPKDRFSAERLKGVDSTLKIQPAKLEDSAVYLCASSLGQGFYGTEAFFGQGTRLTVV.

CDR3 region: CASSPFHNEQFF. The CDR3 nucleotides read TGTGCCAGCAGCCCCTTTCACAATGAGCAGTTCTTC. The chain joins TRBV11-2 to TRBJ2-1, with no clear D. Looked up from germline, CDR1 is SGHAT and CDR2 is FQNNGV. This CDR3 is built from 12 residues. Trimming left V 5 bases short and J 5 bases short, with 7 bases between.

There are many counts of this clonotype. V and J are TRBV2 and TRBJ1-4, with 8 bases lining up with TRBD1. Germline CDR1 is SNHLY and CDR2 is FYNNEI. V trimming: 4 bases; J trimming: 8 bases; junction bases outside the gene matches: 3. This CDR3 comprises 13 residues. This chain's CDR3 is CASSGGQGEKLFF. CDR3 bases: TGTGCCAGCAGTGGAGGACAGGGAGAAAAACTGTTTTTT.

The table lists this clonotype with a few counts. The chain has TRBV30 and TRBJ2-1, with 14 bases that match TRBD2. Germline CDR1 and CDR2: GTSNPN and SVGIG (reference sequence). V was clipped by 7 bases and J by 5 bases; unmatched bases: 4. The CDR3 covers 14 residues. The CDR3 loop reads CASRLAGGDNEQFF. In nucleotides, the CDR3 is TGTGCCTCCCGACTAGCGGGAGGGGACAATGAGCAGTTCTTC.

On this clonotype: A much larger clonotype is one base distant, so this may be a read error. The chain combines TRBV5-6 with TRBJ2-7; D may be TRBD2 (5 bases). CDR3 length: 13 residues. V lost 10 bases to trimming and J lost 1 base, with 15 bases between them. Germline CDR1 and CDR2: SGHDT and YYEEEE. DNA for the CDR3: TGTGCCGGCGGGTCACTCCAATCCTACGAGCAGTACTTC. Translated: CAGGSLQSYEQYF.

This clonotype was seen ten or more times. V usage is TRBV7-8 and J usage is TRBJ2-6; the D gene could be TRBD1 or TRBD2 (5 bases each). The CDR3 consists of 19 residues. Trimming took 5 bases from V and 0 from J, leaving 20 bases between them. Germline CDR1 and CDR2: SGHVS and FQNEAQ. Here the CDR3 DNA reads TGTGCCAGCAGCGGGATCCGGGACGGCCCCGTCTCTGGGGCCAACGTCCTGACTTTC. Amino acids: CASSGIRDGPVSGANVLTF.

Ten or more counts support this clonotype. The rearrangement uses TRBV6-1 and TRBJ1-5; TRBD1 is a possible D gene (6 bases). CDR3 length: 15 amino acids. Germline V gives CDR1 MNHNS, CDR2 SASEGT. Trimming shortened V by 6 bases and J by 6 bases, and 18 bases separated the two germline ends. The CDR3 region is CASRVFRGSFQPQHF. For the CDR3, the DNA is TGTGCCAGCAGAGTCTTCAGGGGAAGTTTTCAGCCCCAGCATTTT.

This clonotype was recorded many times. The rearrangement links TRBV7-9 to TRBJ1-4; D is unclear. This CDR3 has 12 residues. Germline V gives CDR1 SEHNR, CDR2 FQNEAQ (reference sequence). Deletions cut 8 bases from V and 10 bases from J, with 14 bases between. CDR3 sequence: CASGPDEGKLFF. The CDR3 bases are TGTGCCAGCGGCCCAGACGAGGGAAAACTGTTTTTT.

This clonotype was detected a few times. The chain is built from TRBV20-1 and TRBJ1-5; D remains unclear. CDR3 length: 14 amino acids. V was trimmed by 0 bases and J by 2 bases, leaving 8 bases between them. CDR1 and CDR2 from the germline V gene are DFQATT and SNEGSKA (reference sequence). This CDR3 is CSARERTRNQPQHF. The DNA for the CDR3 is TGCAGTGCTAGAGAGAGGACTCGCAATCAGCCCCAGCATTTT.